These T cell receptor beta chains were read from a single sample in a study of blood T cell repertoires in COVID-19. Here immunoSEQ multiplex PCR was the method, and the copy in TCRdb shows in-frame clones only, minus some. The sample has a few hundred thousand clones, roughly 86% seen once. The specimen sequenced was peripheral blood. These receptors were collected from a woman in her 50s with COVID-19, enrolled during active disease. Each CDR3 is given with its conserved first and last residue. The D gene is left open where the match is weak. Clone size is shown for a subset of rows, as once, few, many or a class of expanded clone.

j_call,clone_size,d_call,v_call,cdr3_nt,cdr3_aa
TRBJ1-4,.,.,TRBV9,TGTGCCAGCAGCCCCAGGACAGTTGCAACTAATGAAAAACTGTTTTTT,CASSPRTVATNEKLFF
TRBJ2-1,.,TRBD1,TRBV19,TGTGCCACCAGCCGTGGGACAGTTTCAGCGGAAGAGCAGTTCTTC,CATSRGTVSAEEQFF
TRBJ2-7,.,.,TRBV6-2/TRBV6-3,TGTGCCAGCAGTCGCTACGAGCAGTACTTC,CASSRYEQYF
TRBJ2-2,.,.,TRBV6-5,TGTGCCAGCAGATACCTCGATGGGGGACAAACCGGGGAGCTGTTTTTT,CASRYLDGGQTGELFF
TRBJ2-5,.,.,TRBV11-3,TGTGCCAGCAGCTTACGTACGTCAGGGCTACAAGAGACCCAGTACTTC,CASSLRTSGLQETQYF
TRBJ2-7,.,.,TRBV5-5,TGTGCCAGCAGCCCAGACAGATACGAGCAGTACTTC,CASSPDRYEQYF
TRBJ2-6,.,.,TRBV21-1,TGTGCCAGCAGCAAAAGGAGCCGGGACACTATCGTCTCTGGGGCCAACGTCCTGACTTTC,CASSKRSRDTIVSGANVLTF
TRBJ1-1,.,TRBD1,TRBV4-1,TGCGCCAGCAGCCAACCCACAGGGGGAACTGAAGCTTTCTTT,CASSQPTGGTEAFF
TRBJ2-1,.,TRBD2,TRBV5-4,TGTGCCAGCAGTAGGGACCCGGGACTAGCGTTCAATGAGCAGTTCTTC,CASSRDPGLAFNEQFF
TRBJ2-2,.,.,TRBV27,TGTGCCAGCAGTCCTTTGGGGAGGAACACCGGGGAGCTGTTTTTT,CASSPLGRNTGELFF
TRBJ1-6,.,.,TRBV9,TGTGCCAGCAGTGGACAAAGGGGAGGTTCACCCCTCCACTTT,CASSGQRGGSPLHF
TRBJ2-1,.,.,TRBV27,TGTGCCAGCAGTTCCGAGAGGGACAATGAGCAGTTCTTC,CASSSERDNEQFF
TRBJ1-5,once,TRBD1,TRBV7-8,TGTGCCAGCAGCTCGGCCGGGACAGGAAACAATCAGCCCCAGCATTTT,CASSSAGTGNNQPQHF
TRBJ2-3,few,TRBD2,TRBV28,TGTGCCAGCAGTGAGCGGCCTAGCGGGTCCCGCACAGATACGCAGTATTTT,CASSERPSGSRTDTQYF
TRBJ2-5,.,.,TRBV27,TGTGCCAGCACTGAGACAGGCGTTCCAACAAAGACCCAGTACTTC,CASTETGVPTKTQYF
TRBJ2-4,.,.,TRBV19,TGTGCCAGTAGTATAGGACAGGTAGGGCCGCCGAGGGACAAAAACATTCAGTACTTC,CASSIGQVGPPRDKNIQYF
TRBJ2-5,.,TRBD1,TRBV29-1,TGCAGCGTTGTCCCTAACAGGGGAGAGACCCAGTACTTC,CSVVPNRGETQYF
TRBJ1-1,.,.,TRBV27,TGTGCCAGCAGTTCCCCCCACAGGGCGAACACTGAAGCTTTCTTT,CASSSPHRANTEAFF
TRBJ2-3,.,.,TRBV19,TGTGCCAGTAGTATAGGCGCCCCCACAGATACGCAGTATTTT,CASSIGAPTDTQYF
TRBJ2-6,few,.,TRBV15,TGTGCCACCAGCAGACCATCCTACTCTGGGGCCAACGTCCTGACTTTC,CATSRPSYSGANVLTF
TRBJ1-5,.,.,TRBV9,TGTGCCAGCAGCCCGGACACAGATCAGCCCCAGCATTTT,CASSPDTDQPQHF
TRBJ2-7,.,.,TRBV2,TGTGCCAGCAGTGTAAAGGGGTTCGACTACGAGCAGTACTTC,CASSVKGFDYEQYF
TRBJ2-3,.,TRBD2,TRBV6-1,TGTGCCAGCAGTGAGGGAAGCGGGGGCCCGAGCACAGATACGCAGTATTTT,CASSEGSGGPSTDTQYF
TRBJ2-3,.,TRBD2,TRBV24-1,TGTGCCACCAGTGGGATGACTAGCGGAGCGCAGTATTTT,CATSGMTSGAQYF
TRBJ1-5,.,.,TRBV24-1,TGTGCCACCAGTGATTCCAGGGTCCAGCCCCAGCATTTT,CATSDSRVQPQHF
TRBJ2-1,few,.,TRBV5-6,TGTGCCAGCAGCTCCGCAGGTGCGGGGATTTACAATGAGCAGTTCTTC,CASSSAGAGIYNEQFF